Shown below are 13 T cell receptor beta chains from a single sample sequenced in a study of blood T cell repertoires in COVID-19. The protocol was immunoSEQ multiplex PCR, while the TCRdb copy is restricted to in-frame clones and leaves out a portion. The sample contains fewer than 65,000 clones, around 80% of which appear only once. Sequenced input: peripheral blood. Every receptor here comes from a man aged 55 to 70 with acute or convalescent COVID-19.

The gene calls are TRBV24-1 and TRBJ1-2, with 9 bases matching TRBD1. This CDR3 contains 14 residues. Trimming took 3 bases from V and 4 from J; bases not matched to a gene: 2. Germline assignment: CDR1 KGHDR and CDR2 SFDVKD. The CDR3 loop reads CATSDGQGTYGYTF. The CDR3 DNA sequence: TGTGCCACCAGTGATGGACAGGGGACCTATGGCTACACCTTC.

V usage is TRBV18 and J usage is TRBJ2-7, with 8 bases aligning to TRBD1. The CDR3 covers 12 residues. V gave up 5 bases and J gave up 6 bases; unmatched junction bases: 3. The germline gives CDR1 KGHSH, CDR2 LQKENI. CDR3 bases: TGTGCCAGCTCATCACAGGGGGTCGAGCAGTACTTC. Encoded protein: CASSSQGVEQYF.

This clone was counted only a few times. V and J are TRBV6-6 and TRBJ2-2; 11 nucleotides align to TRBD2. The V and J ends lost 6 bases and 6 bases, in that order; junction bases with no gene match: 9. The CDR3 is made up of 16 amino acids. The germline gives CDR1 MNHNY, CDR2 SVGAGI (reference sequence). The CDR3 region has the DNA TGTGCCAGCAGCTATAGCGGGGGGGCCGGGCCCGGGGAGCTGTTTTTT. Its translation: CASSYSGGAGPGELFF.

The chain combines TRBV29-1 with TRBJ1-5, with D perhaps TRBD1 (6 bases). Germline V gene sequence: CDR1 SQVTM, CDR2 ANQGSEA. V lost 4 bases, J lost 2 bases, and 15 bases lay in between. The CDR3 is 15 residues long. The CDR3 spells CSVVAGADRNQPQHF. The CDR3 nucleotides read TGCAGCGTTGTCGCGGGGGCGGACCGCAATCAGCCCCAGCATTTT.

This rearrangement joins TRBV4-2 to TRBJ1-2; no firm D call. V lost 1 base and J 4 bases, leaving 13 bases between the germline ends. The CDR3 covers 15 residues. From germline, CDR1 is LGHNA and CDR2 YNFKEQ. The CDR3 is CASSQGFGGSYGYTF. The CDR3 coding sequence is TGTGCCAGCAGCCAAGGATTTGGCGGAAGCTATGGCTACACCTTC.

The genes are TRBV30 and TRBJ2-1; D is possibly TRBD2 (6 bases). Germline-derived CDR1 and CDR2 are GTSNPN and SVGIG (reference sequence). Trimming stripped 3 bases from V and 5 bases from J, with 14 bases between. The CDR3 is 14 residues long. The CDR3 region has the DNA TGTGCCTGGAGCGCGGGGCGGGGAAACAATGAGCAGTTCTTC. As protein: CAWSAGRGNNEQFF.

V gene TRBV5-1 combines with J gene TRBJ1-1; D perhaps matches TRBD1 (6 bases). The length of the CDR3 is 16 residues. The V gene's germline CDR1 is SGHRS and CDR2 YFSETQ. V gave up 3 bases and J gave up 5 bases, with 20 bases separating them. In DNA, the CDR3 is TGCGCCAGCAGCTCCGGCTATACTCCAGGGGAGACTGAAGCTTTCTTT. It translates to CASSSGYTPGETEAFF.

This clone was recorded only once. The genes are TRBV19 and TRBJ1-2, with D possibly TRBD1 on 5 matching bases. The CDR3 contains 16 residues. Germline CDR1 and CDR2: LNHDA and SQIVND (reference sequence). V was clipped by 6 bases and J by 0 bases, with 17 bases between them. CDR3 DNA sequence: TGTGCCAGTAGCCCCAGGAGGGCAGGGACTAACTATGGCTACACCTTC. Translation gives CASSPRRAGTNYGYTF.

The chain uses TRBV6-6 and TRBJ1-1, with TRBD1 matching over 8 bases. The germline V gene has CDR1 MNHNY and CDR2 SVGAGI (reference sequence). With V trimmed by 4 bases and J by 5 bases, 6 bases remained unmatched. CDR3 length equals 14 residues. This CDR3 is CASSSGQGNTEAFF. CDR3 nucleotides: TGTGCCAGCAGTTCCGGACAGGGAAATACTGAAGCTTTCTTT.

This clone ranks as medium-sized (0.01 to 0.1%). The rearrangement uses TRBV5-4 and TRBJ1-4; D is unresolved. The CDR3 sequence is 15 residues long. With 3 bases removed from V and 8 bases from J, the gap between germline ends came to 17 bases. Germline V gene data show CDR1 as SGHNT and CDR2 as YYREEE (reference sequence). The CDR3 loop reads CASSSGRREEEKLFF. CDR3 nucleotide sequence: TGTGCCAGCAGCTCCGGTCGCCGAGAGGAAGAAAAACTGTTTTTT. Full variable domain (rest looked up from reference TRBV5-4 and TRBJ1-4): ETGVTQSPTHLIKTRGQQVTLRCSSQSGHNTVSWYQQALGQGPQFIFQYYREEENGRGNFPPRFSGLQFPNYSSELNVNALELDDSALYLCASSSGRREEEKLFFGSGTQLSVL.

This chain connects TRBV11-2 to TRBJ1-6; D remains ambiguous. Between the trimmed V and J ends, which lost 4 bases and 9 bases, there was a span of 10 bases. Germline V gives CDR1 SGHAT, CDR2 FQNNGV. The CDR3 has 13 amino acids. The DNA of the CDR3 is TGTGCCAGCAGCTCGATTTTAGCTTCACCCCTCCACTTT. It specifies CASSSILASPLHF.

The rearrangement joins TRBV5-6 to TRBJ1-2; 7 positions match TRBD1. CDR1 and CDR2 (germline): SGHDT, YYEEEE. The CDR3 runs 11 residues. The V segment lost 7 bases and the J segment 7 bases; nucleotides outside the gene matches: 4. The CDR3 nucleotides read TGTGCCAGCTCAGGGGGGCTTGGCTACACCTTC. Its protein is CASSGGLGYTF.

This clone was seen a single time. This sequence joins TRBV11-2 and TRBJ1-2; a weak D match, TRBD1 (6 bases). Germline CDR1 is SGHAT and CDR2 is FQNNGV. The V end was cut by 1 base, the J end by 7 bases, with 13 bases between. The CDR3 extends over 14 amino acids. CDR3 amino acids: CASSLVGGGAGYTF. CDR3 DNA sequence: TGTGCCAGCAGCTTAGTAGGGGGGGGCGCTGGCTACACCTTC.